Presented here are 20 T cell receptor beta chains from one specimen sequenced in a study of T cell repertoires in cytomegalovirus infection. MiXCR, run by TCRdb on the reads, gives a single entry per CDR3 protein. The sample holds nearly 450,000 distinct CDR3 sequences, approximately 30% seen once. The source material was PBMCs. All receptors derive from a human donor in good health (CMV status not recorded). Some clones in this sample may be carry-over from other donors' samples.

This clonotype was picked up a small number of times. The gene calls are TRBV4-1 and TRBJ2-4; tentative D call: TRBD1 (6 bases). V lost 2 bases, J lost 0 bases, and 14 bases lay in between. The CDR3 has 17 amino acids. Germline loops: CDR1 MGHRA, CDR2 YSYEKL. In DNA, the CDR3 is TGCGCCAGCAGCCAACCTGGGACACAGCTAGCCAAAAACATTCAGTACTTC. Its translation: CASSQPGTQLAKNIQYF.

The rearrangement uses TRBV20-1 and TRBJ1-6, with D unresolved. Trimming cost V 3 bases and J 5 bases, with 11 bases left between them. The CDR3 has 14 residues. CDR1 and CDR2 from the germline V gene are DFQATT and SNEGSKA (reference sequence). The CDR3 is CSARSGVNNSPLHF. The CDR3 nucleotides are TGCAGTGCTAGGAGTGGGGTCAATAATTCACCCCTCCACTTT.

With respect to this clonotype: Its ends do not fully match the called genes, so a read error is possible. The V call is TRBV4-2, the J call TRBJ1-2; D gene ambiguous. Germline V gene sequence: CDR1 LGHNA, CDR2 YNFKEQ. The CDR3 is 11 residues long. Written as DNA, the CDR3 is TGTGCCAGCAGCCAAGAAGGAGGGATCCGCTTC. It is translated as CASSQEGGIRF.

In this sample, this clonotype turned up a few times. This chain joins TRBV6-6 and TRBJ2-3, with D possibly being TRBD1 (5 bases). The CDR3 totals 14 residues. Germline CDR1 is MNHNY and CDR2 is SVGAGI (reference sequence). The V gene lost 4 bases and the J gene lost 2 bases, with 10 bases spanning the gap. CDR3 DNA sequence: TGTGCCAGCAGTTTACAGGAAGCCACAGATACGCAGTATTTT. Translated, it gives CASSLQEATDTQYF.

This clonotype was detected only a few times. The chain joins TRBV7-6 to TRBJ1-2; D perhaps matches TRBD1 (6 bases). V shed 0 bases and J shed 7 bases, with 9 bases lying between them. Germline CDR1 reads SGHVS; CDR2 reads FNYEAQ. The CDR3 spans 13 residues. The CDR3 spells CASSLAGGSGYTF. The DNA for the CDR3 is TGTGCCAGCAGCTTAGCAGGGGGGTCTGGCTACACCTTC.

Only a few counts were recorded for this clonotype. CDR3 bases: TGTGCCAGCAGCGGGGGACAGCCTAGAGGCACTGAAGCTTTCTTT. This translates into CASSGGQPRGTEAFF. The V and J genes are TRBV7-9 and TRBJ1-1; TRBD1 aligns across 7 bases. The ends lost 5 bases at V and 4 bases at J; junction bases unmatched: 10. The CDR3 has 15 amino acids. The V gene's germline CDR1 is SEHNR and CDR2 FQNEAQ (reference sequence). Combining the CDR3 with reference TRBV7-9 and TRBJ1-1 gives the whole variable domain DTGVSQNPRHKITKRGQNVTFRCDPISEHNRLYWYRQTLGQGPEFLTYFQNEAQLEKSRLLSDRFSAERPKGSFSTLEIQRTEQGDSAMYLCASSGGQPRGTEAFFGQGTRLTVV.

The chain combines TRBV12-3 or TRBV12-4 with TRBJ1-2; 7 bases are a match to TRBD1. This CDR3 region has 14 residues. With 7 bases clipped from V and 4 bases from J, the junction kept 9 bases outside the gene matches. As DNA, the CDR3 is TGTGCCAGCACACGCCTTCGGGACAGCTATGGCTACACCTTC. Translation gives CASTRLRDSYGYTF.

This clonotype showed up just a few times. The CDR3 spells CASSYSLTGQNEQYF. CDR3 bases: TGTGCCAGCAGTTATTCACTCACGGGACAAAACGAGCAGTACTTC. The genes are TRBV6-5 and TRBJ2-7; TRBD1 is a possible D gene (6 bases). CDR1 and CDR2 (germline): MNHEY, SVGAGI. This CDR3 comprises 15 residues. Trimming left V 3 bases short and J 5 bases short, with 17 bases between.

This sequence joins TRBV2 and TRBJ1-2; weak D call: TRBD1 (6 bases). The germline V gene has CDR1 SNHLY and CDR2 FYNNEI. The CDR3 spans 12 residues. The V end was cut by 8 bases, the J end by 4 bases, with 11 bases between. CDR3 amino acids: CASLAGAYGYTF. CDR3 DNA: TGTGCCAGCTTGGCAGGGGCCTATGGCTACACCTTC.

This clonotype was detected only a few times. The gene calls are TRBV4-1 and TRBJ2-7; D gene uncertain. CDR1 is MGHRA and CDR2 is YSYEKL in the germline V gene. The CDR3 runs to 14 residues. V was pared by 0 bases and J by 0 bases, with 6 bases between. The CDR3 sequence is CASSQEGGSYEQYF. CDR3 DNA: TGCGCCAGCAGCCAAGAGGGCGGCTCCTACGAGCAGTACTTC.

This clonotype was picked up one time. With a much larger clone just one base away, this may be a read error. V is TRBV7-6 and J is TRBJ2-1; TRBD1 agrees at 9 bases. Germline loops: CDR1 SGHVS, CDR2 FNYEAQ. The length of the CDR3 is 15 residues. The trim removed 4 bases at V and 10 bases at J, leaving 11 bases unmatched. The DNA of the CDR3 is TGTGCCAGCAGCTCCTCACAGGGGGCACTTTTGGAGCAGTTCTTC. It translates to CASSSSQGALLEQFF.

A remark on this clonotype: A read error may produce the germline difference seen at one junction end. The chain is built from TRBV10-3 and TRBJ2-7, with D perhaps assigned TRBD1 or TRBD2 (5 bases each). Germline V gives CDR1 ENHRY, CDR2 SYGVKD. The CDR3 totals 14 residues. CDR3 protein: CSISEGRTTYEQYF. For the CDR3, the DNA is TGTTCCATCAGTGAGGGACGGACAACCTACGAGCAGTACTTC.

This clonotype was detected many times. The chain links TRBV12-3 or TRBV12-4 to TRBJ1-2, with 7 bases aligning to TRBD1. The CDR3 contains 14 residues. Trimming at V came to 7 bases and at J to 4 bases, leaving 9 bases not matched to a gene. DNA of the CDR3: TGTGCCAGCACCCGGGAAGGGGGCACCTATGGCTACACCTTC. This gives the protein CASTREGGTYGYTF.

Comments on this clonotype: One base away lies a much larger clone, so this may be a sequencing read error. The chain recombines TRBV7-9 with TRBJ2-3; D possibly corresponds to TRBD2 (6 bases). Germline V lookup: CDR1 SEHNR, CDR2 FQNEAQ (reference sequence). The CDR3 spans 12 residues. Trimming left V 4 bases short and J 5 bases short, with 7 bases between. CDR3 residues: CASSWGVDTQYF. The CDR3 DNA reads as TGTGCCAGCAGCTGGGGGGTAGATACGCAGTATTTT.

The rearrangement uses TRBV7-8 and TRBJ1-4; maybe TRBD1 (5 bases). The V gene lost 3 bases and the J gene lost 0 bases, with 20 bases spanning the gap. Germline V gene lookup returns CDR1 SGHVS and CDR2 FQNEAQ. This CDR3 contains 19 residues. CDR3 nucleotide sequence: TGTGCCAGCAGCTTTAACCTTCAGGGCGGACTAGCAACTAATGAAAAACTGTTTTTT. Amino acids: CASSFNLQGGLATNEKLFF.

The chain uses TRBV12-3 or TRBV12-4 and TRBJ1-5; 8 nucleotides align to TRBD1. V dropped 5 bases and J dropped 4; count of bases not matched to a gene: 7. The CDR3 is 15 residues long. As DNA, the CDR3 is TGTGCCAGCAGTACAGGACAGGGTCGTAATCAGCCCCAGCATTTT. This codes for CASSTGQGRNQPQHF.

The chain carries TRBV6-1 and TRBJ1-5; D gene ambiguous. Between the trimmed V and J ends, which lost 1 base and 0 bases, there was a span of 10 bases. This CDR3 has 16 residues. Germline V gene lookup returns CDR1 MNHNS and CDR2 SASEGT. In nucleotides, the CDR3 is TGTGCCAGCAGTGAAGTTGGAGGGCTTAGCAATCAGCCCCAGCATTTT. Its protein product is CASSEVGGLSNQPQHF.

This clonotype has at least ten counts. The rearrangement links TRBV7-2 to TRBJ1-5; D is uncertain. CDR1 is SGHTA, CDR2 FQGNSA, per germline. This CDR3 has 15 amino acids. Between the trimmed V and J ends, which lost 1 base and 7 bases, there was a span of 14 bases. CDR3 in amino acids: CASSLEGGVSQPQHF. The CDR3 DNA reads TGTGCCAGCAGCTTAGAGGGCGGGGTCAGCCAGCCCCAGCATTTT.

Remarks on this clonotype: The conserved final phenylalanine or tryptophan is absent from the CDR3, which likely points to a read error. The chain links TRBV7-3 to TRBJ2-7; no reliable D call. This CDR3 contains 13 residues. V dropped 6 bases and J dropped 7 bases, with 16 bases sitting between them. CDR1 is SGHTA and CDR2 is FQGTGA in the germline V gene. CDR3 DNA sequence: TGTGCCAGCAGTGCCAACCCCGCCGGGGAGCAGTACTTA. This codes for CASSANPAGEQYL.

The V gene is TRBV15, the J gene TRBJ2-1, with TRBD2 identical over 9 bases. V shed 1 base, J shed 4 bases, and the junction held 11 bases outside the gene matches. The CDR3 consists of 18 residues. CDR1 is LNHNV and CDR2 is YYDKDF in the germline V gene (reference sequence). The CDR3 DNA is TGTGCCACCAGCAGAGTGGCTAGCGGGGCGGTAGTGTACAATGAGCAGTTCTTC. This gives the protein CATSRVASGAVVYNEQFF.